This T cell receptor beta chain was profiled in a study of naive and memory T cell subsets. This clonotype was counted a few times. An equimolar mix of two oligonucleotides served as the beta constant-region primer for TRBC1 and TRBC2. Four rounds of PCR amplified the ligated cDNA using nested alpha and beta constant-region primers plus SP2. TCRdb re-called the UMI-ligation and nested PCR reads with MiXCR, one entry per CDR3 protein. The sample consists of roughly 880 distinct CDR3 sequences, 12% to 15% of them appearing once. The source is a human donor in good health. The sequenced sample consisted of CD8+ TEMRA cells from blood. Subset given: effector memory re-expressing CD45RA, CD45RA+ CD27-.

The CDR3 DNA reads TGTGCCAGCAGCTTAGAAGGACGGAGAGAGACCCAGTACTTC. It is translated as CASSLEGRRETQYF. The gene calls are TRBV7-9 and TRBJ2-5; D is uncertain. V lost 1 base, J lost 4 bases, and 10 bases lay in between. The CDR3 loop spans 14 amino acids. Per germline, CDR1 SEHNR and CDR2 FQNEAQ (reference sequence).